The 14 T cell receptor beta chains presented below share a single source sample, sequenced in a study of beta chain features in type 1 diabetes. Study-wide results and limits: TCRB CDR3s from Type 1 diabetes patients were moderately but significantly shorter in all four CD4+ subsets.

Antigens of these TCRs are unknown. Expressed TCRB transcripts were sequenced, since all the RNA that had been isolated was reverse transcribed. Sequenced by immunoSEQ multiplex PCR; TCRdb stores in-frame clones only, minus some. The sample has over 150,000 clones, approximately 8.4% seen once; the top ten hold roughly 0.5%. Sequences were obtained from central memory CD4+ T cells from blood. These receptors originate from a young man with type 1 diabetes.

This clone was found a few times. The chain combines TRBV29-1 with TRBJ1-4; 9 positions match TRBD1. This CDR3 comprises 12 residues. Looked up from germline, CDR1 is SQVTM and CDR2 is ANQGSEA. V trimming: 4 bases; J trimming: 6 bases; junction bases outside the gene matches: 0. This CDR3 is CSVGQGDEKLFF. The DNA of the CDR3 is TGCAGCGTTGGACAGGGGGATGAAAAACTGTTTTTT.

The chain has TRBV10-2 and TRBJ2-5; D call uncertain. This CDR3 spans 11 amino acids. Germline CDR1 and CDR2: WSHSY and SAAADI. V was pared by 6 bases and J by 2 bases, with 4 bases between. The CDR3 spells CASSFQETQYF. The CDR3 nucleotides read TGCGCCAGCAGCTTTCAAGAGACCCAGTACTTC.

In regard to this clone: This same CDR3 is encoded by further DNA sequences in the sample. This chain uses TRBV7-9 with TRBJ2-5; 8 bases match TRBD2. Germline trimming cut 5 bases from V and 5 bases from J; bases unmatched to any gene: 7. Germline assignment: CDR1 SEHNR and CDR2 FQNEAQ (reference sequence). The CDR3 is 14 amino acids. The CDR3 DNA reads as TGTGCCAGCAGCCCTCGGGGGGGCGGGGAGACCCAGTACTTC. Translated, it gives CASSPRGGGETQYF.

The chain links TRBV30 to TRBJ2-3; D is possibly TRBD2 (5 bases). In germline, CDR1 is GTSNPN, CDR2 SVGIG (reference sequence). V was trimmed by 0 bases and J by 4 bases, leaving 8 bases between them. This CDR3 has 13 residues. CDR3 nucleotide sequence: TGTGCCTGGAGTGTACTAGAAGCAGATACGCAGTATTTT. Translating gives CAWSVLEADTQYF.

The chain couples TRBV7-2 to TRBJ1-1; D unresolved. Trimming removed 6 bases at V and 5 bases at J, with 16 bases between. The CDR3 spans 14 residues. Germline assignment: CDR1 SGHTA and CDR2 FQGNSA. The CDR3 DNA is TGTGCCAGCAGGGCTACTCAATCGGGTACTGAAGCTTTCTTT. This translates into CASRATQSGTEAFF.

This clone has more than one count but fewer than ten. The CDR3: CASSLTSGSGIQYF. The CDR3 nucleotides are TGCGCCAGCAGCTTGACTAGCGGGAGCGGCATTCAGTACTTC. The chain employs TRBV5-1 and TRBJ2-4, with 11 bases aligning to TRBD2. The V gene's germline CDR1 is SGHRS and CDR2 YFSETQ. The CDR3 totals 14 residues. The J segment lost 9 bases and the V segment lost 1 base, leaving 3 bases of the junction unmatched.

There are a few counts of this clone. This chain connects TRBV11-2 to TRBJ2-1; D may be TRBD2 (5 bases). The CDR3 contains 13 residues. Between the trimmed V and J ends, which lost 1 base and 8 bases, there was a span of 9 bases. Germline V CDR1 and CDR2: SGHAT, FQNNGV. The CDR3 region has the DNA TGTGCCAGCAGCTTAGCCGCCGGGGATGAGCAGTTCTTC. Its protein product is CASSLAAGDEQFF.

This clone came up a few times. The chain links TRBV14 to TRBJ2-4; 11 nucleotides agree with TRBD1. Germline CDR1 SGHDN, CDR2 FVKESK. This CDR3 has 14 residues. Trimming removed 3 bases from V and 5 bases from J; junction bases left unmatched: 0. The CDR3 bases are TGTGCCAGCAGCCAGGGACAGGGGGAAAACATTCAGTACTTC. Its translation is CASSQGQGENIQYF.

The table lists this clone with a few counts. The chain uses TRBV2 and TRBJ1-5; D remains unclear. The CDR3 has 12 amino acids. Between the trimmed V and J ends, which lost 7 bases and 3 bases, there was a span of 7 bases. Germline V CDR1 and CDR2: SNHLY, FYNNEI. CDR3 coding DNA: TGTGCCAGCAACAGTTACAATCAGCCCCAGCATTTT. This gives the protein CASNSYNQPQHF.

This clone was seen only a few times. The chain is built from TRBV30 and TRBJ2-3; 7 bases are a match to TRBD1. Per germline, CDR1 GTSNPN and CDR2 SVGIG (reference sequence). This CDR3 contains 19 residues. V dropped 0 bases and J dropped 1; count of bases not matched to a gene: 16. The CDR3 DNA reads TGTGCCTGGAGTGTACAAGTAGGGGGCTGGAACGGAGGCACAGATACGCAGTATTTT. Translation gives CAWSVQVGGWNGGTDTQYF.

In DNA, the CDR3 is TGTGCCAGCAGCACCTACACAGATACGCAGTATTTT. Translating gives CASSTYTDTQYF. V is TRBV7-2 and J is TRBJ2-3; D gene ambiguous. Per the germline V gene, CDR1 is SGHTA and CDR2 is FQGNSA. Trimming cost V 5 bases and J 2 bases, with 5 bases left between them. CDR3 length: 12 residues.

This clone turned up a few times. This chain connects TRBV6-4 to TRBJ2-1, with TRBD2 matching over 11 bases. In germline, CDR1 is MRHNA, CDR2 SNTAGT. Unmatched junction bases numbered 2, after V lost 0 bases and J lost 4 bases. The CDR3 sequence is 16 residues long. CDR3 bases: TGTGCCAGCAGTGACTCCCGACTAGCGGGGTACAATGAGCAGTTCTTC. It is translated as CASSDSRLAGYNEQFF.

This clone was detected only a few times. The chain employs TRBV6-1 and TRBJ2-6; 9 positions match TRBD1. Germline-derived CDR1 and CDR2 are MNHNS and SASEGT. This CDR3 spans 15 amino acids. Unmatched junction bases numbered 4, after V lost 6 bases and J lost 4 bases. CDR3 coding DNA: TGTGCCAGCAGATCACAGGGGGCCGGGGCCAACGTCCTGACTTTC. Translation gives CASRSQGAGANVLTF.

In its sample, this clone was seen many times. The genes are TRBV18 and TRBJ2-1; perhaps TRBD1 as D (6 bases). The CDR3 is 16 residues long. The V gene lost 0 bases and the J gene lost 10 bases, with 19 bases spanning the gap. Germline CDR1 is KGHSH and CDR2 is LQKENI. For the CDR3, the DNA is TGTGCCAGCTCACCACCGCCCAGGACAGCCATAGAGGAGCAGTTCTTC. Translating it yields CASSPPPRTAIEEQFF.